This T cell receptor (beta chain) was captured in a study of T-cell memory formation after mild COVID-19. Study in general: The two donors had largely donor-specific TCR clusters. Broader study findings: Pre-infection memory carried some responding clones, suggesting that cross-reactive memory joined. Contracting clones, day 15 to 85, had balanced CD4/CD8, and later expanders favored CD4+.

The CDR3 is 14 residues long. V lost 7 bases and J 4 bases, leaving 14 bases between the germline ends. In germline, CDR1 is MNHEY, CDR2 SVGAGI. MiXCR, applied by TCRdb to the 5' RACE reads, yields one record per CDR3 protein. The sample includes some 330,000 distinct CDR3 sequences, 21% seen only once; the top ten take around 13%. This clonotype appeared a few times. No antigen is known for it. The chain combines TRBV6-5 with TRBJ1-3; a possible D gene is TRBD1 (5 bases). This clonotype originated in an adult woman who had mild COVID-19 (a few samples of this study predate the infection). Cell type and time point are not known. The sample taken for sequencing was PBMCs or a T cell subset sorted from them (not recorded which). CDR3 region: CASTDGGVGNTIYF. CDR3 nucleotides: TGTGCCAGCACCGACGGGGGGGTCGGAAACACCATATATTTT.